The present entry profiles one T cell receptor beta chain with its context. The antigen is unknown. This sample was taken from a study of identifying expanded T cells in peripheral blood. Regarding the study as a whole: Over approximately two and four weeks, about 15 and 19 clones changed, versus around 1.1 between replicates. Approximately two-week clone count variance significantly increased as total template count grew.

Sequencing used immunoSEQ multiplex PCR; TCRdb keeps in-frame clones, though not all of them. This table holds some 96,000 clones, around nine tenths found once. No infections or other immune events were documented during collection. The CDR3 totals 14 residues. The germline V gene encodes CDR1 ENHRY and CDR2 SYGVKD. V shed 2 bases, J shed 6 bases, and the junction held 2 bases outside the gene matches. This clonotype was sampled from a person aged 18 to 75 in good health. The sequenced material came from blood. The V and J genes are TRBV10-3 and TRBJ2-1, with 9 bases matching TRBD1. CDR3 coding DNA: TGTGCCATCAGTGAGCCGGGACAGGGCAATGAGCAGTTCTTC. This gives the protein CAISEPGQGNEQFF.